Shown below are 31 T cell receptor beta chains from a single sample sequenced in a study of T cell responses to AZD1222 COVID-19 vaccine. The method was immunoSEQ multiplex PCR; TCRdb's version includes in-frame clones alone and lacks a portion of them. This table has about 99,000 clones, roughly 92% appearing once. Sequences were derived from peripheral blood, sampled on day 0 of AZD1222 vaccination. Source of these receptors: an adult in good health.

This chain joins TRBV6-1 and TRBJ2-2; possible D gene TRBD1, 5 bases. The CDR3 is 20 residues long. The V gene lost 2 bases and the J gene lost 1 base, with 23 bases spanning the gap. The germline V gene encodes CDR1 MNHNS and CDR2 SASEGT. The CDR3 DNA reads TGTGCCAGCAGTGAATTGCTTGGACGGTTAGTGCAGGGGAACACCGGGGAGCTGTTTTTT. Translation gives CASSELLGRLVQGNTGELFF.

This clone was seen just once. V gene TRBV19 combines with J gene TRBJ2-2; no clear D. The CDR3 spans 12 residues. Germline V gives CDR1 LNHDA, CDR2 SQIVND (reference sequence). The germline V and J ends were trimmed by 5 bases and 5 bases, with 6 bases remaining between them. The CDR3 nucleotides are TGTGCCAGTAGTCATTCTACCGGGGAGCTGTTTTTT. The encoded protein is CASSHSTGELFF. Combining the CDR3 with reference TRBV19 and TRBJ2-2 gives the whole variable domain DGGITQSPKYLFRKEGQNVTLSCEQNLNHDAMYWYRQDPGQGLRLIYYSQIVNDFQKGDIAEGYSVSREKKESFPLTVTSAQKNPTAFYLCASSHSTGELFFGEGSRLTVL.

This clone was seen only a few times. This chain uses TRBV7-3 with TRBJ1-5, with D unresolved. Looked up from germline, CDR1 is SGHTA and CDR2 is FQGTGA. CDR3 length: 13 amino acids. V was shortened by 5 bases and J by 4 bases, with 9 bases between the two germline ends. The CDR3 bases are TGTGCCAGCAGCGGACCGATAAATCAGCCCCAGCATTTT. It encodes CASSGPINQPQHF.

In nucleotides, the CDR3 is TGCGCCAGCAGCCAAGGAGTTTCACCCCTCCACTTT. The encoded protein is CASSQGVSPLHF. The V and J genes are TRBV4-1 and TRBJ1-6; D not certain. Germline loops: CDR1 MGHRA, CDR2 YSYEKL. The CDR3 totals 12 residues. Trimming stripped 1 base from V and 9 bases from J, with 4 bases between.

The rearrangement joins TRBV9 to TRBJ1-3; D gene unclear. The germline V and J ends were trimmed by 0 bases and 3 bases, with 7 bases remaining between them. This CDR3 comprises 14 residues. Germline V gene lookup returns CDR1 SGDLS and CDR2 YYNGEE. In nucleotides, the CDR3 is TGTGCCAGCAGCGTAGCCGGGGATGGAAACACCATATATTTT. Translating gives CASSVAGDGNTIYF.

V and J are TRBV29-1 and TRBJ1-1; tentative D call: TRBD1 (5 bases). Deletions cut 6 bases from V and 5 bases from J, with 16 bases between. CDR3 size: 13 residues. The germline V gene encodes CDR1 SQVTM and CDR2 ANQGSEA. The CDR3 spells CSVAGLLLTEAFF. The CDR3 DNA reads TGCAGCGTCGCAGGGTTGTTATTAACTGAAGCTTTCTTT.

The chain carries TRBV7-2 and TRBJ1-5, with D tentatively TRBD1 (5 bases). V was clipped by 1 base and J by 4 bases, with 11 bases between them. This CDR3 spans 15 amino acids. CDR1 SGHTA and CDR2 FQGNSA come from the germline V gene. Here the CDR3 reads CASSLEGVNNQPQHF. The CDR3 bases are TGTGCCAGCAGCTTAGAAGGGGTAAATAATCAGCCCCAGCATTTT.

This chain links TRBV7-8 with TRBJ1-2; no clear D gene. This CDR3 has 15 amino acids. V was pared by 7 bases and J by 3 bases, with 18 bases between. Germline assignment: CDR1 SGHVS and CDR2 FQNEAQ. The CDR3 DNA reads as TGTGCCAGCACGCCAGATAGGCAGCGCCACTATGGCTACACCTTC. Its translation is CASTPDRQRHYGYTF.

This clone was detected only once. The chain joins TRBV14 to TRBJ1-1; D might be TRBD1 (5 bases). V shed 0 bases and J shed 4 bases, with 15 bases lying between them. CDR1 is SGHDN, CDR2 FVKESK, per germline. The CDR3 consists of 16 residues. The CDR3 DNA is TGTGCCAGCAGCCAAGATATCGTTTGGGGGTCCACTGAAGCTTTCTTT. It encodes CASSQDIVWGSTEAFF.

The rearrangement uses TRBV6-6 and TRBJ2-5, with 7 bases matching TRBD1. J gave up 2 bases and V 6 bases, and 3 bases lay outside the gene matches. Germline V gene data show CDR1 as MNHNY and CDR2 as SVGAGI (reference sequence). This CDR3 comprises 13 residues. The CDR3 sequence: CASRGQHQETQYF. DNA of the CDR3: TGTGCCAGCAGGGGACAGCATCAAGAGACCCAGTACTTC.

The chain has TRBV5-1 and TRBJ2-7; possible D gene TRBD2, 5 bases. Trimming pared 4 bases from V and 7 bases from J, leaving 21 bases between. This CDR3 has 15 amino acids. CDR1 SGHRS and CDR2 YFSETQ come from the germline V gene. The CDR3 loop reads CASSLRPLGTGEQYF. CDR3 coding DNA: TGCGCCAGCAGCCTACGGCCTCTCGGTACGGGGGAGCAGTACTTC.

The rearrangement uses TRBV30 and TRBJ2-3; D is unclear. Germline values: CDR1 GTSNPN, CDR2 SVGIG (reference sequence). The CDR3 sequence is 12 residues long. Trimming stripped 1 base from V and 4 bases from J, with 6 bases between. CDR3 bases: TGTGCCTGGAGTGAAGTCCCAGATACGCAGTATTTT. It specifies CAWSEVPDTQYF.

The genes are TRBV6-5 and TRBJ1-1; D may be TRBD1 (6 bases). CDR1 and CDR2 from the germline V gene are MNHEY and SVGAGI. There are 14 residues in the CDR3. V was pared by 3 bases and J by 1 base, with 9 bases between. CDR3 DNA sequence: TGTGCCAGCAGTTATCCGGGGGCGAACACTGAAGCTTTCTTT. Amino acids: CASSYPGANTEAFF.

The V and J genes are TRBV5-4 and TRBJ2-5, with 8 bases lining up with TRBD2. CDR1 and CDR2 from the germline V gene are SGHNT and YYREEE (reference sequence). V lost 2 bases and J lost 5; bases outside the gene matches: 8. The CDR3 covers 15 residues. The CDR3 sequence is CASSFSREGRETQYF. Written as DNA, the CDR3 is TGTGCCAGCAGCTTCTCTCGGGAGGGCCGGGAGACCCAGTACTTC.

This clone was seen only once. The chain has TRBV7-9 and TRBJ1-1; no clear D gene. Germline CDR1 and CDR2: SEHNR and FQNEAQ (reference sequence). Trimming took 4 bases from V and 0 from J, leaving 12 bases between them. The CDR3 sequence is 15 residues long. CDR3 nucleotide sequence: TGTGCCAGCAGCTCCCCCAATGGGGTGAACACTGAAGCTTTCTTT. This sequence encodes CASSSPNGVNTEAFF.

The chain is built from TRBV7-2 and TRBJ1-2; 7 nucleotides align to TRBD1. The CDR3 totals 15 residues. Germline CDR1 SGHTA, CDR2 FQGNSA. The trim removed 3 bases at V and 5 bases at J, leaving 9 bases unmatched. The CDR3 here is CASSLPGQREYGYTF. CDR3 DNA sequence: TGTGCCAGCAGCTTGCCGGGACAGCGAGAATATGGCTACACCTTC.

The rearrangement joins TRBV5-1 to TRBJ1-2; D unclear. CDR3 length: 16 residues. CDR1 is SGHRS and CDR2 is YFSETQ in the germline V gene. Trimming removed 0 bases from V and 3 bases from J, with 15 bases in between. As DNA, the CDR3 is TGCGCCAGCAGCTTGGCCCTCACGGGAGCCCACTATGGCTACACCTTC. This translates into CASSLALTGAHYGYTF.

In DNA form, the CDR3 reads TGTGCCAGCAGTTTGTCGGGACAGGGCACTAATGAAAAACTGTTTTTT. Protein sequence: CASSLSGQGTNEKLFF. The chain is built from TRBV28 and TRBJ1-4; 9 bases fit TRBD1. CDR3 length: 16 amino acids. Germline values: CDR1 MDHEN, CDR2 SYDVKM. The V and J ends lost 3 bases and 2 bases, in that order; junction bases with no gene match: 4.

The V and J genes are TRBV27 and TRBJ1-6; D call uncertain. The germline CDR1 and CDR2 sequences are MNHEY and SMNVEV (reference sequence). V was cut by 2 bases and J by 2 bases, with 7 bases left in between. The CDR3 sequence is 15 residues long. The CDR3 DNA reads TGTGCCAGCAGTTTAGAGGCGACCTATAATTCACCCCTCCACTTT. It specifies CASSLEATYNSPLHF.

V is TRBV14 and J is TRBJ2-7; D may be TRBD2 (5 bases). CDR3 length equals 11 residues. Looked up from germline, CDR1 is SGHDN and CDR2 is FVKESK. Trimming removed 6 bases from V and 4 bases from J, with 7 bases in between. The CDR3: CASRRDYEQYF. The CDR3 coding sequence is TGTGCCAGCAGGAGGGATTACGAGCAGTACTTC.

The chain couples TRBV3-1 (or the pseudogene TRBV3-2) to TRBJ2-1; 11 nucleotides agree with TRBD1. CDR3 length equals 15 residues. Unmatched junction bases numbered 8, after V lost 0 bases and J lost 13 bases. In germline, CDR1 is LGHDT, CDR2 YNNKEL (reference sequence). CDR3 coding DNA: TGTGCCAGCAGCCAAGAACCGGGACAGGGGGTTCGTCAGTTCTTC. This gives the protein CASSQEPGQGVRQFF.

This chain's CDR3 is CAISESTENYGYTF. CDR3 DNA sequence: TGTGCCATCAGTGAGTCGACCGAGAACTATGGCTACACCTTC. The V gene is TRBV10-3, the J gene TRBJ1-2; D gene ambiguous. The ends were cut back, 0 bases at V and 2 bases at J, with 7 bases in the middle. Germline CDR1 reads ENHRY; CDR2 reads SYGVKD. There are 14 residues in the CDR3.

The chain recombines TRBV28 with TRBJ1-4; D not resolved. Trimming shortened V by 5 bases and J by 5 bases, and 6 bases separated the two germline ends. The CDR3 is 12 residues long. The germline CDR1 and CDR2 sequences are MDHEN and SYDVKM. CDR3 amino acids: CASSDANEKLFF. The CDR3 nucleotides read TGTGCCAGCAGTGACGCAAATGAAAAACTGTTTTTT.

This chain uses TRBV7-3 with TRBJ1-2, with a tentative D call TRBD1 (5 bases). The CDR3 totals 13 residues. Germline CDR1 SGHTA, CDR2 FQGTGA. Trimming removed 5 bases at V and 7 bases at J, with 14 bases between. CDR3 nucleotides: TGTGCCAGCAGCACCCCGGGGGGGTCTGGCTACACCTTC. It codes for CASSTPGGSGYTF.

This clone was seen only a few times. The chain carries TRBV4-1 and TRBJ1-2, with 10 bases fitting TRBD1. CDR1 is MGHRA and CDR2 is YSYEKL in the germline V gene. V lost 4 bases, J lost 5 bases, and 1 base stayed unmatched. This CDR3 has 13 amino acids. Here the CDR3 DNA reads TGCGCCAGCAGCCGGGGACAGGGGTATGGCTACACCTTC. Protein: CASSRGQGYGYTF.

The genes are TRBV6-1 and TRBJ1-2, with D perhaps TRBD1 (5 bases). The CDR3 is 14 residues long. V was clipped by 3 bases and J by 4 bases, with 12 bases between them. The germline V gene has CDR1 MNHNS and CDR2 SASEGT. CDR3 coding DNA: TGTGCCAGCAGTGACGATGACAGCTTCTATGGCTACACCTTC. Translation: CASSDDDSFYGYTF.

The chain combines TRBV4-1 with TRBJ1-6; D may be TRBD1 (6 bases). CDR3 length: 17 residues. V was shortened by 0 bases and J by 10 bases, with 19 bases between the two germline ends. CDR1 MGHRA and CDR2 YSYEKL come from the germline V gene. The CDR3 loop is CASSQDIVRGKGSPLHF. The CDR3 region has the DNA TGCGCCAGCAGCCAAGATATTGTAAGGGGGAAGGGATCACCCCTCCACTTT.

This clone showed up just once. The V and J genes are TRBV5-4 and TRBJ1-2; D remains ambiguous. V gave up 5 bases and J gave up 0 bases, with 14 bases separating them. CDR1 is SGHNT and CDR2 is YYREEE in the germline V gene (reference sequence). The CDR3 loop spans 15 amino acids. CDR3 in DNA: TGTGCCAGCAGGTCTCAGGCTGGGGCTAACTATGGCTACACCTTC. Its translation is CASRSQAGANYGYTF.

V usage is TRBV19 and J usage is TRBJ1-4; D call uncertain. Trimming cost V 5 bases and J 8 bases, with 18 bases left between them. The CDR3 runs 15 residues. Germline V lookup: CDR1 LNHDA, CDR2 SQIVND (reference sequence). The CDR3 spells CASSPQESGREKLFF. In nucleotides, the CDR3 is TGTGCCAGTAGTCCTCAGGAAAGTGGCCGGGAAAAACTGTTTTTT.

The gene calls are TRBV30 and TRBJ1-1, with a weak D call TRBD1 (6 bases). CDR3 size: 13 residues. Germline CDR1 is GTSNPN and CDR2 is SVGIG (reference sequence). The V gene lost 4 bases and the J gene lost 5 bases, with 14 bases spanning the gap. CDR3 nucleotide sequence: TGTGCCTGGACCATGACAGGACGAACTGAAGCTTTCTTT. Its protein is CAWTMTGRTEAFF.

This CDR3 reads CATSRDGSYNSPLHF. CDR3 bases: TGTGCCACCAGCAGAGATGGGAGTTATAATTCACCCCTCCACTTT. The chain has TRBV15 and TRBJ1-6; D is ambiguous. Trimming removed 0 bases at V and 4 bases at J, with 7 bases between. In germline, CDR1 is LNHNV, CDR2 YYDKDF (reference sequence). The CDR3 sequence is 15 residues long.